One and the same sample provided the 20 T cell receptor beta chains below, sequenced in a study of shared clonotypes between healthy human individuals. The data were produced by immunoSEQ multiplex PCR, yet TCRdb's version contains in-frame clones alone and is incomplete. The repertoire includes fewer than 600,000 clones, about 74% of them detected once, and 12% sits in the top ten. The sample comprised PBMCs. The receptors shown here come from a woman in her thirties or forties in good health. Some clones in this sample may be carry-over from other donors' samples.

On this clone itself: It is likely a read error: a sequence one base away is far more abundant. This sample includes further DNA sequences coding for the same CDR3. The gene calls are TRBV30 and TRBJ2-5, with D perhaps TRBD2 (5 bases). With the DNA end fitting TRBJ2-7 better, the J assignment may be wrong. The CDR3 runs 13 residues. Germline values: CDR1 GTSNPN, CDR2 SVGIG (reference sequence). The CDR3 region is CAWSVPEAYEQYF. In DNA, the CDR3 is TGCGCCTGGAGTGTCCCGGAGGCCTACGAGCAGTACTTC.

J is TRBJ1-1 and V is TRBV5-1, with D possibly TRBD1 on 5 matching bases. Germline V CDR1 and CDR2: SGHRS, YFSETQ. This CDR3 has 13 amino acids. The ends were cut back, 5 bases at V and 11 bases at J, with 19 bases in the middle. CDR3 DNA: TGCGCCAGCAGTCTTGGGGGGGACGCCCGCGCTTTCTTT. Residues: CASSLGGDARAFF.

Remarks on this clone: At one end, the junction sequence differs from germline, possibly due to a read error. Other nucleotide sequences in the sample specify the same CDR3. This rearrangement joins TRBV7-3 to TRBJ2-1, with D tentatively TRBD1 (6 bases). CDR1 SGHTA and CDR2 FQGTGA come from the germline V gene. The CDR3 sequence is 15 residues long. The CDR3 loop reads CASSLKLGAVSEQFF. CDR3 sequence (DNA): TGCGCCAGCAGCTTAAAGCTGGGGGCTGTCAGCGAGCAGTTCTTC.

The rearrangement uses TRBV6-6 and TRBJ2-7, with no clear D. CDR1 is MNHNY, CDR2 SVGAGI, per germline (reference sequence). With 6 bases removed from V and 4 bases from J, the gap between germline ends came to 10 bases. The CDR3 is 12 residues long. In nucleotides, the CDR3 is TGTGCCAGCAGGTCCCCCTCGTACGAGCAGTACTTC. It translates to CASRSPSYEQYF.

The chain recombines TRBV30 with TRBJ2-5; 12 bases match TRBD1. Germline CDR1 reads GTSNPN; CDR2 reads SVGIG (reference sequence). Trimming took 5 bases from V and 5 from J; bases not matched to a gene: 9. The CDR3 extends over 15 amino acids. CDR3 in amino acids: CAWDPGQGALETQYF. For the CDR3, the DNA is TGTGCCTGGGATCCGGGACAGGGGGCTTTGGAGACCCAGTACTTC.

This chain connects TRBV28 to TRBJ2-7, with 9 bases that match TRBD2. V was pared by 7 bases and J by 1 base, with 8 bases of the junction left unmatched. The CDR3 runs 15 residues. In germline, CDR1 is MDHEN, CDR2 SYDVKM. The CDR3 bases are TGTGCCAGCATGTCCTCGCGGGAGGGGTCCTACGAGCAGTACTTC. Its translation: CASMSSREGSYEQYF.

This chain joins TRBV28 and TRBJ2-7, with 7 positions matching TRBD1. Germline V lookup: CDR1 MDHEN, CDR2 SYDVKM. This CDR3 has 14 amino acids. J was trimmed by 3 bases and V by 6 bases; bases with no gene match: 8. This chain's CDR3 is CASSPAQGHYEQYF. The CDR3, as DNA: TGTGCCAGCAGCCCGGCACAGGGGCACTACGAGCAGTACTTC.

The gene calls are TRBV10-1 and TRBJ2-7; 10 positions agree with TRBD2. With V trimmed by 4 bases and J by 3 bases, 6 bases remained unmatched. The CDR3 contains 15 residues. CDR1 and CDR2 (germline): WNHNN, SYGVQD (reference sequence). The CDR3: CASSVGAGGGYEQYF. The CDR3 bases are TGCGCCAGCAGTGTTGGAGCGGGAGGGGGCTACGAGCAGTACTTC.

This clone showed up just once. The chain joins TRBV6-1 to TRBJ2-7; 9 bases align to TRBD1. The trim removed 1 base at V and 3 bases at J, leaving 10 bases unmatched. The length of the CDR3 is 17 residues. Germline V gene lookup returns CDR1 MNHNS and CDR2 SASEGT. CDR3 amino acids: CASSEGTPKDRGYEQYF. CDR3 nucleotides: TGTGCCAGCAGTGAAGGGACGCCGAAGGACAGGGGCTACGAGCAGTACTTC.

This clone appeared a few times. The rearrangement joins TRBV19 to TRBJ2-1; the D gene is possibly TRBD2 (5 bases). The CDR3 covers 16 residues. Germline V gives CDR1 LNHDA, CDR2 SQIVND (reference sequence). Deletions cut 0 bases from V and 4 bases from J, with 13 bases between. CDR3 bases: TGTGCCAGTAGTATAGAAACCCACGGGATGTACAATGAGCAGTTCTTC. Its protein product is CASSIETHGMYNEQFF.

This clone has a single count. The chain uses TRBV5-1 and TRBJ1-1; D gene ambiguous. Per germline, CDR1 SGHRS and CDR2 YFSETQ. The CDR3 has 15 amino acids. Trimming stripped 5 bases from V and 0 bases from J, with 14 bases between. In DNA, the CDR3 is TGCGCCAGCAGTCTAAACAGCCCTCTGAACACTGAAGCTTTCTTT. Translating gives CASSLNSPLNTEAFF.

This clone was picked up a small number of times. The gene calls are TRBV18 and TRBJ2-7; weak D call: TRBD2 (5 bases). Germline V gene lookup returns CDR1 KGHSH and CDR2 LQKENI. Trimming pared 3 bases from V and 6 bases from J, leaving 15 bases between. This CDR3 comprises 14 residues. CDR3 sequence reads: CASSPRGFSSEQYF. For the CDR3, the DNA is TGTGCCAGCTCACCTCGGGGATTCAGTAGCGAGCAGTACTTC.

The CDR3 DNA reads TGTGCCAGCAAACCGGGACAGGGCGGCGAGACCCAGTACTTC. This translates into CASKPGQGGETQYF. The chain combines TRBV6-5 with TRBJ2-5, with 9 bases matching TRBD1. J was trimmed by 5 bases and V by 7 bases; bases with no gene match: 8. Germline CDR1 and CDR2: MNHEY and SVGAGI. This CDR3 region has 14 residues.

This clone was counted a single time. The DNA for the CDR3 is TGCAGCGTTTTGATACAAAGTCGGGCCAACGTCCTGACTTTC. Translating gives CSVLIQSRANVLTF. V is TRBV29-1 and J is TRBJ2-6; unclear D gene. Deletions cut 5 bases from V and 5 bases from J, with 13 bases between. The CDR3 is 14 amino acids. Germline V gene lookup returns CDR1 SQVTM and CDR2 ANQGSEA.

The genes are TRBV5-1 and TRBJ2-3; TRBD2 agrees at 9 bases. Germline lookup yields CDR1 SGHRS and CDR2 YFSETQ. The CDR3 is 16 amino acids. With 1 base clipped from V and 0 bases from J, the junction kept 3 bases outside the gene matches. CDR3 nucleotides: TGCGCCAGCAGCTTGCCACTAGCGGGCAGCACAGATACGCAGTATTTT. Protein product: CASSLPLAGSTDTQYF.

This clone turned up a few times. This chain uses TRBV18 with TRBJ2-4; D may be TRBD1 (7 bases). Trimming removed 2 bases at V and 8 bases at J, with 16 bases between. Germline values: CDR1 KGHSH, CDR2 LQKENI. The CDR3 is 15 amino acids. In DNA form, the CDR3 reads TGTGCCAGCTCACCAGGGGCAGGGGGACTGGACATTCAGTACTTC. This sequence encodes CASSPGAGGLDIQYF.

This clone was seen only a few times. This may arise from a read error, as a much more abundant clone is one base away. Other DNA sequences within the sample encode an identical CDR3. The chain links TRBV7-9 to TRBJ1-1; 9 bases are shared with TRBD1. Germline V gene sequence: CDR1 SEHNR, CDR2 FQNEAQ (reference sequence). CDR3 length: 14 amino acids. In nucleotides, the CDR3 is TGTGCCAGCAGCATTACAGGGGGCGGCACTGAGGCTTTCTTT. This encodes CASSITGGGTEAFF.

The chain carries TRBV19 and TRBJ2-3; 7 bases match TRBD2. Per the germline V gene, CDR1 is LNHDA and CDR2 is SQIVND (reference sequence). The junction had 10 bases not matched to a gene; V was cut back by 4 bases and J by 6 bases. This CDR3 comprises 15 residues. The CDR3 DNA is TGTGCCAGTAGTAGGGGTGGCGGGAGTGGGGATACGCAGTATTTT. The encoded protein is CASSRGGGSGDTQYF.

With regard to this clone: A much larger clonotype is one base distant, so this may be a read error. Other DNA variants within this sample encode the same CDR3. The rearrangement links TRBV11-2 to TRBJ2-7, with D hard to call. This CDR3 spans 14 amino acids. CDR1 SGHAT and CDR2 FQNNGV come from the germline V gene. V shed 1 base and J shed 3 bases, with 10 bases lying between them. CDR3 DNA sequence: TGTGCCAGCAGCTTAGGAGTCTCTCTCTACGAGCAGTACTTC. Protein product: CASSLGVSLYEQYF.

This sequence joins TRBV28 and TRBJ2-7, with D perhaps TRBD2 (5 bases). V was clipped by 3 bases and J by 5 bases, with 14 bases between them. Germline V CDR1 and CDR2: MDHEN, SYDVKM. This CDR3 region has 14 residues. In nucleotides, the CDR3 is TGTGCCAGCAGTTTGGGTAGGTTGGAGGACGAGCAGTACTTC. Amino acid sequence: CASSLGRLEDEQYF.